This is a list of T cell receptor beta chains from one sample in a study of blood T cell repertoires in COVID-19. Measured with immunoSEQ multiplex PCR; TCRdb has only the in-frame clones, and not every one. Of more than 85,000 clones listed, 88% were seen once; the top ten hold 3% to 3.5%. The material sequenced was peripheral blood. The receptors here all came from a woman aged 50 to 60 with acute or convalescent COVID-19. Each CDR3 is given with its conserved first and last residue. Each record gives: J gene, D gene, V gene, clone size, CDR3 protein, CDR3 DNA. D genes are given only for firm matches. For some rows the clone size is stated as once, few or many, or as a class when expanded; others skip it.

>TRBJ1-2|.|TRBV7-9|.
CASSLGQNYGYTF
TGTGCCAGCAGCTTAGGACAGAACTATGGCTACACCTTC
>TRBJ2-3|TRBD1|TRBV18|.
CASSPPGQTDTQYF
TGTGCCAGCTCACCACCGGGACAGACAGATACGCAGTATTTT
>TRBJ2-2|TRBD2|TRBV27|.
CATGREPNTGELFF
TGTGCCACAGGGCGGGAGCCGAACACCGGGGAGCTGTTTTTT
>TRBJ2-7|TRBD1|TRBV28|.
CASSYLTGASYEQYF
TGTGCCAGCAGTTACCTAACAGGGGCCTCCTACGAGCAGTACTTC
>TRBJ2-3|TRBD1|TRBV2|.
CASSPDRATDTQYF
TGTGCCAGCAGCCCGGACAGGGCCACAGATACGCAGTATTTT
>TRBJ2-7|.|TRBV4-1|.
CASSHPDRQGGSGEQYF
TGCGCCAGCAGCCATCCCGACCGACAGGGAGGCTCGGGGGAGCAGTACTTC
>TRBJ2-2|.|TRBV24-1|once
CATGGLENTGELFF
TGTGCCACGGGCGGGCTGGAGAACACCGGGGAGCTGTTTTTT
>TRBJ1-3|.|TRBV14|few
CASSPGHSGNTIYF
TGTGCCAGCAGCCCGGGACACTCTGGAAACACCATATATTTT
>TRBJ2-3|.|TRBV14|.
CASSQARDTQYF
TGTGCCAGCAGCCAAGCGAGGGATACGCAGTATTTT
>TRBJ1-2|.|TRBV19|.
CASSMVGDYGYTF
TGTGCCAGTAGTATGGTAGGGGACTATGGCTACACCTTC
>TRBJ1-4|.|TRBV2|.
CASRKQGVNEKLFF
TGTGCCAGCAGGAAACAGGGTGTTAATGAAAAACTGTTTTTT
>TRBJ2-1|TRBD2|TRBV10-1|once
CASSESAAGGYNEQFF
TGCGCCAGCAGTGAGTCGGCAGCGGGAGGGTACAATGAGCAGTTCTTC
>TRBJ2-5|TRBD2|TRBV27|.
CASSLSPGGGETQYF
TGTGCCAGCAGTTTATCCCCGGGAGGGGGAGAGACCCAGTACTTC
>TRBJ1-2|.|TRBV6-5|.
CASSSNRQNYGYTF
TGTGCCAGCAGTTCCAACCGACAGAACTATGGCTACACCTTC
>TRBJ2-7|.|TRBV24-1|.
CATSGPRGARILRQYF
TGTGCCACCAGTGGCCCCAGGGGAGCCAGGATCCTGAGGCAGTACTTC
>TRBJ1-4|TRBD1|TRBV7-2|.
CASSFTGGDEKLFF
TGTGCCAGCAGCTTTACAGGGGGCGATGAAAAACTGTTTTTT
>TRBJ2-5|TRBD2|TRBV24-1|.
CATSDHSGSGETQYF
TGTGCCACCAGTGACCATAGCGGGAGCGGGGAGACCCAGTACTTC
>TRBJ1-4|.|TRBV19|.
CASSKARDNEKLFF
TGTGCCAGTAGTAAGGCGAGGGATAATGAAAAACTGTTTTTT
>TRBJ2-7|.|TRBV6-1|.
CASSEALARVSEQYF
TGTGCCAGCAGTGAAGCCCTAGCGAGGGTTAGCGAGCAGTACTTC
>TRBJ1-4|.|TRBV12-3/TRBV12-4|.
CASTADWNEKLFF
TGTGCCAGCACCGCCGACTGGAATGAAAAACTGTTTTTT
>TRBJ2-1|.|TRBV5-5|.
CASSLIHSGKLIPNEQFF
TGTGCCAGCAGCCTGATTCATAGCGGAAAGCTGATTCCCAATGAGCAGTTCTTC
>TRBJ2-4|.|TRBV28|.
CASSSNAQEAKNIQYF
TGTGCCAGCAGTTCTAATGCCCAGGAAGCCAAAAACATTCAGTACTTC
>TRBJ2-7|.|TRBV6-1|once
CASSETSGSWYEQYF
TGTGCCAGCAGTGAAACTAGTGGGAGTTGGTACGAGCAGTACTTC
>TRBJ1-4|TRBD1|TRBV2|.
CASRETGGNEKLFF
TGTGCCAGCAGGGAGACAGGGGGCAATGAAAAACTGTTTTTT
>TRBJ2-3|TRBD1|TRBV24-1|.
CATSYPGQGQHTQYF
TGTGCCACCAGTTACCCGGGACAGGGACAACATACGCAGTATTTT
>TRBJ1-5|TRBD1|TRBV6-6|.
CASSLTQGANQPQHF
TGTGCCAGCAGCCTTACCCAGGGGGCAAATCAGCCCCAGCATTTT
>TRBJ1-2|TRBD1|TRBV30|.
CAWSVIAGTGGGGYTF
TGTGCCTGGAGTGTAATAGCCGGGACAGGGGGCGGGGGCTACACCTTC
>TRBJ2-7|TRBD2|TRBV29-1|.
CSVEGGGMAATSGSYEQYF
TGCAGCGTTGAAGGGGGGGGGATGGCCGCGACTAGCGGGAGTTACGAGCAGTACTTC
>TRBJ2-5|.|TRBV18|.
CASSPFGGAAQETQYF
TGTGCCAGCTCACCCTTCGGGGGAGCGGCCCAAGAGACCCAGTACTTC
>TRBJ2-1|TRBD1|TRBV6-6|.
CASSPKIAGGAAYNEQFF
TGTGCCAGCAGTCCTAAAATTGCAGGGGGCGCGGCCTACAATGAGCAGTTCTTC
>TRBJ1-1|TRBD1|TRBV24-1|.
CAIQQGWGTEAFF
TGTGCCATCCAACAGGGGTGGGGCACTGAAGCTTTCTTT
>TRBJ2-1|.|TRBV12-3/TRBV12-4|once
CASKVSGYNEQFF
TGTGCAAGCAAGGTTAGCGGATACAATGAGCAGTTCTTC
>TRBJ2-1|.|TRBV29-1|.
CSVSNQRRYNEQFF
TGCAGCGTTTCCAATCAGCGGAGATACAATGAGCAGTTCTTC
>TRBJ1-2|TRBD1|TRBV24-1|.
CATSAADRGLGNGYTF
TGTGCCACCAGTGCAGCCGACAGGGGGCTAGGTAATGGCTACACCTTC
>TRBJ1-5|TRBD1|TRBV19|.
CASSPGTGLNQPQHF
TGTGCCAGTAGTCCCGGGACAGGGTTAAATCAGCCCCAGCATTTT
>TRBJ2-7|TRBD1|TRBV6-5|once
CASSYGTDYYEQYF
TGTGCCAGCAGTTACGGGACAGACTACTACGAGCAGTACTTC
>TRBJ1-1|.|TRBV6-5|.
CASRPGSSHEAFF
TGTGCCAGCAGGCCTGGTAGCTCCCATGAAGCTTTCTTT
>TRBJ2-7|.|TRBV6-5|.
CASSPAPGQGEQYF
TGTGCCAGCAGCCCGGCCCCGGGACAAGGGGAGCAGTACTTC
>TRBJ2-1|TRBD2|TRBV27|.
CASSFRLAGDRSYNEQFF
TGTGCCAGCAGTTTTCGGCTAGCGGGAGACCGCTCCTACAATGAGCAGTTCTTC
>TRBJ2-7|.|TRBV7-8|.
CASSLEARALGEQYF
TGTGCCAGCAGCTTAGAAGCGCGGGCTCTGGGGGAGCAGTACTTC
>TRBJ1-4|.|TRBV2|few
CASSEGLSRLRLFF
TGTGCCAGCAGTGAAGGACTTTCCCGACTTAGACTGTTTTTT
>TRBJ2-5|.|TRBV18|.
CASSRAGGQETQYF
TGTGCCAGCTCACGGGCTGGGGGGCAAGAGACCCAGTACTTC
>TRBJ2-7|TRBD2|TRBV7-8|.
CASSLVGTSTYEQYF
TGTGCCAGCAGCTTAGTCGGGACTAGTACCTACGAGCAGTACTTC
>TRBJ2-2|TRBD2|TRBV7-9|.
CASSLPGLAGTFGTGELFF
TGTGCCAGCAGCTTACCGGGACTAGCGGGAACCTTTGGAACCGGGGAGCTGTTTTTT
>TRBJ2-1|TRBD2|TRBV20-1|.
CSASGRLAAYNEQFF
TGCAGTGCTAGTGGCAGACTAGCGGCCTACAATGAGCAGTTCTTC
>TRBJ1-3|.|TRBV25-1|.
CASSKALAGATGNTIYF
TGTGCCAGCAGTAAGGCCCTAGCGGGGGCGACTGGAAACACCATATATTTT
>TRBJ2-1|TRBD2|TRBV14|.
CASSQEGLAGSYNEQFF
TGTGCCAGCAGCCAAGAGGGGCTAGCGGGCTCCTACAATGAGCAGTTCTTC
>TRBJ2-6|.|TRBV19|.
CASSFMTSRTGANVLTF
TGTGCCAGTAGTTTCATGACAAGTAGGACTGGGGCCAACGTCCTGACTTTC
>TRBJ1-3|.|TRBV7-9|.
CASSLLQGAGNTIYF
TGTGCCAGCAGCTTATTACAGGGAGCCGGAAACACCATATATTTT
>TRBJ2-1|TRBD2|TRBV29-1|once
CSVAPGTSGREQFF
TGCAGCGTCGCCCCTGGGACTAGCGGGAGAGAGCAGTTCTTC
>TRBJ2-1|TRBD1|TRBV6-5|.
CASSSGQGFREQFF
TGTGCCAGCAGCTCGGGACAGGGGTTTCGGGAGCAGTTCTTC
>TRBJ1-6|TRBD1|TRBV5-1|.
CASSSYSGGNSPLHF
TGCGCCAGCAGCTCCTACTCAGGGGGCAACTCACCCCTCCACTTT
>TRBJ1-1|.|TRBV30|.
CAWSVSLLSDTNTEAFF
TGTGCCTGGAGTGTATCCCTCCTCTCGGACACGAACACTGAAGCTTTCTTT
>TRBJ2-1|TRBD2|TRBV24-1|.
CATSVRGREYNEQFF
TGTGCCACCAGTGTCCGCGGGAGGGAGTACAATGAGCAGTTCTTC